The next 13 T cell receptor beta chains were all read from a single sample in a study of human T cells and chemical hapten exposure. Time point here: pre-sensitization, week 0. This sample's treatment: therapeutic diphenylcyclopropenone sensitization with weekly scalp DPC. TCRdb reprocessed the RACE reads via MiXCR and lists one record per CDR3 protein. The sample shows about 51,000 distinct CDR3 sequences, about 9% of them seen only once. Sequencing was performed on whole blood, taken in connection with sensitization to the hapten diphenylcyclopropenone (DPC). These receptors came from a woman in her forties with alopecia areata. Some clones in this sample may be carry-over from other donors' samples.

This clonotype was detected ten times or more. The V and J genes are TRBV4-1 and TRBJ1-4; D remains unclear. Per the germline V gene, CDR1 is MGHRA and CDR2 is YSYEKL. Trimming removed 3 bases from V and 0 bases from J, with 11 bases in between. The CDR3 runs 16 residues. CDR3 nucleotides: TGCGCCAGCAGCCAGGATAGGGCCACAACTAATGAAAAACTGTTTTTT. Translating gives CASSQDRATTNEKLFF.

The V gene is TRBV9, the J gene TRBJ1-2, with a possible D match to TRBD1 (6 bases). V lost 0 bases, J lost 5 bases, and 23 bases lay in between. The CDR3 has 18 amino acids. Germline lookup yields CDR1 SGDLS and CDR2 YYNGEE. CDR3 nucleotides: TGTGCCAGCAGCGTAGCTACGGAGACAGGTCATTTCGGATATGGCTACACCTTC. Translated, it gives CASSVATETGHFGYGYTF.

This clonotype was seen repeatedly, ten times or more. The V call is TRBV10-3, the J call TRBJ2-5; the D gene is possibly TRBD1 (6 bases). The germline gives CDR1 ENHRY, CDR2 SYGVKD. CDR3 length: 14 residues. V was pared by 0 bases and J by 5 bases, with 10 bases between. CDR3 in DNA: TGTGCCATCAGTGAGTCGAATGGGGGCGAGACCCAGTACTTC. Encoded protein: CAISESNGGETQYF.

This clonotype has just one count. CDR3 nucleotide sequence: TGCAGCGTCCCCAGGGGTAGGCGAGAGACCCAGTACTTC. Protein: CSVPRGRRETQYF. V usage is TRBV29-1 and J usage is TRBJ2-5; perhaps TRBD1 as D (6 bases). Germline loops: CDR1 SQVTM, CDR2 ANQGSEA. This CDR3 spans 13 amino acids. Trimming shortened V by 6 bases and J by 4 bases, and 15 bases separated the two germline ends.

The CDR3 DNA sequence: TGTGCCAGCAGTCTCAGGGGACTACTTAGCAATCAGCCCCAGCATTTT. Encoded protein: CASSLRGLLSNQPQHF. This chain joins TRBV12-3 or TRBV12-4 and TRBJ1-5, with a possible D match to TRBD1 (6 bases). The CDR3 contains 16 residues. The ends were cut back, 5 bases at V and 0 bases at J, with 14 bases in the middle.

This clonotype has more than one count but fewer than ten. This rearrangement joins TRBV3-1 to TRBJ2-7; D is unresolved. The V end was cut by 4 bases, the J end by 2 bases, with 9 bases between. In germline, CDR1 is LGHDT, CDR2 YNNKEL (reference sequence). This CDR3 has 13 residues. CDR3 sequence: CASSPGWTYEQYF. CDR3 bases: TGTGCCAGCAGCCCCGGGTGGACCTACGAGCAGTACTTC.

This clonotype was recorded a few times. The chain is built from TRBV5-1 and TRBJ2-1, with 8 bases identical to TRBD1. Looked up from germline, CDR1 is SGHRS and CDR2 is YFSETQ. The junction had 12 bases not matched to a gene; V was cut back by 7 bases and J by 6 bases. The CDR3 loop spans 15 amino acids. The CDR3 DNA reads TGCGCCAGCTCGAATGGGGACAGGCGTACCAATGAGCAGTTCTTC. Protein sequence: CASSNGDRRTNEQFF.

In regard to this clonotype: A clone one base away is much larger, so this may be a read error. V gene TRBV5-4 combines with J gene TRBJ1-4, with D unresolved. Per germline, CDR1 SGHNT and CDR2 YYREEE (reference sequence). CDR3 length: 14 amino acids. In DNA, the CDR3 is TGTGCCAGCAGCTTGAGGGAAACTAATGATAAACTGTTTTTT. It yields the protein CASSLRETNDKLFF. Using reference TRBV5-4 and TRBJ1-4 for the parts outside the CDR3, the full variable domain is ETGVTQSPTHLIKTRGQQVTLRCSSQSGHNTVSWYQQALGQGPQFIFQYYREEENGRGNFPPRFSGLQFPNYSSELNVNALELDDSALYLCASSLRETNDKLFFGSGTQLSVL.

This clonotype was detected ten times or more. The chain recombines TRBV19 with TRBJ2-1; D unclear. The ends were cut back, 5 bases at V and 10 bases at J, with 9 bases in the middle. Germline values: CDR1 LNHDA, CDR2 SQIVND (reference sequence). The CDR3 has 11 residues. The CDR3 sequence: CASSSQLEQFF. The CDR3 DNA is TGTGCCAGTAGTTCTCAGCTCGAGCAGTTCTTC.

In the case of this clonotype: A much bigger clone sits one base away, suggesting this may be a read error. This rearrangement joins TRBV3-1 to TRBJ1-6; 9 bases agree with TRBD1. Unmatched junction bases numbered 10, after V lost 7 bases and J lost 0 bases. Per germline, CDR1 LGHDT and CDR2 YNNKEL (reference sequence). The CDR3 has 18 amino acids. Written as DNA, the CDR3 is TGTGCCAGCAACAGCCCGGGACAGGGTTTCTCCTATAATTCACCCCTCCACTTT. It codes for CASNSPGQGFSYNSPLHF.

This clonotype was counted ten times or more. The chain couples TRBV7-2 to TRBJ2-3; D gene unclear. Germline V gene lookup returns CDR1 SGHTA and CDR2 FQGNSA. V gave up 4 bases and J gave up 5 bases, with 16 bases separating them. The CDR3 totals 15 residues. The CDR3 DNA reads TGTGCCAGCAGCTCGTCCTATATAATAGGAGATACGCAGTATTTT. It codes for CASSSSYIIGDTQYF. The entire variable domain, with the rest obtained from reference TRBV7-2 and TRBJ2-3, is as follows: GAGVSQSPSNKVTEKGKDVELRCDPISGHTALYWYRQSLGQGLEFLIYFQGNSAPDKSGLPSDRFSAERTGGSVSTLTIQRTQQEDSAVYLCASSSSYIIGDTQYFGPGTRLTVL.

This clonotype was seen a handful of times. The chain has TRBV7-2 and TRBJ2-5; perhaps TRBD2 as D (5 bases). V lost 5 bases, J lost 3 bases, and 16 bases lay in between. The CDR3 runs to 15 residues. Germline CDR1 and CDR2: SGHTA and FQGNSA. As DNA, the CDR3 is TGTGCCAGCAGCCGCCGACACGGGGAGAAAGAGACCCAGTACTTC. Translation: CASSRRHGEKETQYF.

This chain uses TRBV10-3 with TRBJ2-5; D may correspond to TRBD1 or TRBD2 (6 bases each). Trimming shortened V by 0 bases and J by 2 bases, and 10 bases separated the two germline ends. The CDR3 length is 15 residues. Germline V gene sequence: CDR1 ENHRY, CDR2 SYGVKD. The chain's CDR3 is CAISESGGPQETQYF. The CDR3 region has the DNA TGTGCCATCAGTGAGTCGGGGGGCCCTCAAGAGACCCAGTACTTC.